Sequencing of this T cell receptor (beta chain) was carried out in a study of circulating and synovial CD4+ cells in juvenile arthritis. The study's findings and limits: These repertoires were less diverse than bulk blood CD4 repertoires.

This table comes from immunoSEQ multiplex PCR, and its TCRdb copy is limited to in-frame clones, with some not included. The top ten clones hold approximately 0.19% of a sample with 30,000 to 40,000 clones, nearly 97% of them seen once. In regard to this clone: The antigen is not known.

The receptor was derived from a human donor with juvenile idiopathic arthritis. Sequencing input: CD4+ T cells from blood.

This CDR3 is CASSSPGQLEAFF. The CDR3 DNA follows: TGTGCCAGCAGTAGCCCGGGACAGCTCGAAGCTTTCTTT. The chain has TRBV6-5 and TRBJ1-1, with TRBD1 matching 7 bases. The V and J ends lost 5 bases and 8 bases, in that order; junction bases with no gene match: 8. Germline CDR1 and CDR2: MNHEY and SVGAGI. CDR3 length equals 13 residues.